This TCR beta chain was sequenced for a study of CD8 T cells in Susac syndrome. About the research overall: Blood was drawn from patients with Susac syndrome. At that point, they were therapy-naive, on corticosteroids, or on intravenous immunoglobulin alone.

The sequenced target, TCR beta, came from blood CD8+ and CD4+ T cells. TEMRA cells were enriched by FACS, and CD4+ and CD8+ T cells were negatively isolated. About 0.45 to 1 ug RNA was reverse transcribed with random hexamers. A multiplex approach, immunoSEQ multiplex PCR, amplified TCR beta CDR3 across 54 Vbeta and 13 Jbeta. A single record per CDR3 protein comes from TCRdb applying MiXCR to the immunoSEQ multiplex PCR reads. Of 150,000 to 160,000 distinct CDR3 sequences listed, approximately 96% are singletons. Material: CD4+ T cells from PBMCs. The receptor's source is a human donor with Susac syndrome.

The DNA for the CDR3 is TGCGCCAGCAGCTTGGGCCCAGGAGGGGATCAGCCCCAGCATTTT. It codes for CASSLGPGGDQPQHF. This rearrangement joins TRBV5-1 to TRBJ1-5; perhaps TRBD1 as D (5 bases). Looked up from germline, CDR1 is SGHRS and CDR2 is YFSETQ. Trimming left V 0 bases short and J 5 bases short, with 12 bases between. The CDR3 sequence is 15 residues long.